The clone carrying this T cell receptor (beta chain) was counted only a few times. The antigen is not known. This sample is drawn from a study of blood T cells in healthy people across ages. Study-level results: Age advanced and TCR beta diversity per million T cells fell, roughly linearly. Both higher diversity and more naive CD4+ cells marked long-lived donors when set against aged donors.

At least 7 million PBMCs were isolated per sample. Trimming shortened V by 0 bases and J by 5 bases, and 11 bases separated the two germline ends. This CDR3 contains 14 residues. The germline V gene encodes CDR1 SGHRS and CDR2 YFSETQ. Then a second PCR, running roughly 7 to 11 cycles, was carried out with a sample-barcoded 5' primer and a J-beta primer mix. TCRdb analysed the 5' RACE reads with MiXCR anew, one entry per CDR3 protein. Among some 760,000 distinct CDR3 sequences, more than 20% were seen once, and the ten largest hold 9.4%. The same sample was also studied in work on T cells of mothers and their children. Per that study: Roughly 6 children and their three healthy Caucasian mothers were the donors.

This clonotype was sampled from a boy younger than 18 in good health. The V and J genes are TRBV5-1 and TRBJ1-2; D is perhaps TRBD1 (6 bases). Source material: blood. CDR3 bases: TGCGCCAGCAGCTTGGACAGGGTACTTTATGGCTACACCTTC. Translating it yields CASSLDRVLYGYTF.